This entry lists 24 T cell receptor beta chains sequenced from one sample in a study of T cell changes during pregnancy in multiple sclerosis. Method: immunoSEQ multiplex PCR; TCRdb's copy keeps in-frame clones and lacks some. Here the sample spans about 28,000 clones, around nine tenths being singletons. The specimen was CD4+ T cells from peripheral blood mononuclear cells, collected in the first trimester of pregnancy. The receptors were sampled from a female donor in good health, enrolled as a control in a pregnancy study.

The chain links TRBV28 to TRBJ1-4; D is perhaps TRBD1 (6 bases). V lost 5 bases and J 8 bases, leaving 21 bases between the germline ends. The CDR3 runs to 16 residues. Germline CDR1 MDHEN, CDR2 SYDVKM. The CDR3 region is CASSLAGRGPKEKLFF. The CDR3 nucleotides read TGTGCCAGCAGTCTTGCTGGCAGGGGTCCGAAGGAAAAACTGTTTTTT.

The gene calls are TRBV7-2 and TRBJ2-5; TRBD1 might be the D (5 bases). CDR3 length: 13 residues. CDR1 SGHTA and CDR2 FQGNSA come from the germline V gene. The germline V and J ends were trimmed by 1 base and 5 bases, with 8 bases remaining between them. The CDR3 loop is CASSLGTRETQYF. In nucleotides, the CDR3 is TGTGCCAGCAGCTTAGGGACAAGGGAGACCCAGTACTTC.

The chain has TRBV5-1 and TRBJ2-7, with TRBD1 matching 7 bases. The CDR3 has 15 amino acids. Trimming at V came to 4 bases and at J to 0 bases, leaving 7 bases not matched to a gene. The germline V gene encodes CDR1 SGHRS and CDR2 YFSETQ. This CDR3 is CASSASGTASYEQYF. The CDR3 region has the DNA TGCGCCAGCAGCGCATCCGGGACAGCCTCCTACGAGCAGTACTTC.

V and J are TRBV5-4 and TRBJ2-5; 9 nucleotides line up with TRBD2. The CDR3 loop spans 16 amino acids. CDR1 SGHNT and CDR2 YYREEE come from the germline V gene (reference sequence). V dropped 0 bases and J dropped 2; count of bases not matched to a gene: 5. The CDR3 DNA is TGTGCCAGCAGCTTGGTCGGTAGCGGGAGACAAGAGACCCAGTACTTC. Protein: CASSLVGSGRQETQYF.

This chain uses TRBV4-3 with TRBJ1-2; weak D call: TRBD1 (6 bases). Germline values: CDR1 LGHNA, CDR2 YSLEER. This CDR3 region has 15 residues. V lost 1 base and J 4 bases, leaving 13 bases between the germline ends. In nucleotides, the CDR3 is TGCGCCAGCAGCCAAGGCCGACAGGAGTTCTATGGCTACACCTTC. It codes for CASSQGRQEFYGYTF.

This chain links TRBV7-9 with TRBJ2-7; tentatively, D is TRBD1 (5 bases). The V end lost 2 bases, the J end lost 11 bases, and 19 bases lay between the germline ends. CDR1 SEHNR and CDR2 FQNEAQ come from the germline V gene (reference sequence). This CDR3 region has 14 residues. The DNA of the CDR3 is TGTGCCAGCAGCTTATCTATGGACACTGGACGGGAGTACTTC. Protein sequence: CASSLSMDTGREYF.

V is TRBV7-2 and J is TRBJ1-5; D is uncertain. The germline V and J ends were trimmed by 5 bases and 9 bases, with 14 bases remaining between them. The CDR3 runs 13 residues. Germline-derived CDR1 and CDR2 are SGHTA and FQGNSA. The CDR3 nucleotides read TGTGCCAGCAGCACCGTCCAGCCAGGGCCCCAGCATTTT. This gives the protein CASSTVQPGPQHF.

This rearrangement joins TRBV7-2 to TRBJ2-3, with 10 bases fitting TRBD2. From germline, CDR1 is SGHTA and CDR2 FQGNSA. The trim removed 1 base at V and 9 bases at J, leaving 10 bases unmatched. CDR3 length: 16 residues. CDR3 DNA: TGTGCCAGCAGCTTAGGGGAGGTACTAGCGGGGCAAACGCAGTATTTT. This codes for CASSLGEVLAGQTQYF. Full variable domain (remainder filled in from reference TRBV7-2 and TRBJ2-3): GAGVSQSPSNKVTEKGKDVELRCDPISGHTALYWYRQSLGQGLEFLIYFQGNSAPDKSGLPSDRFSAERTGGSVSTLTIQRTQQEDSAVYLCASSLGEVLAGQTQYFGPGTRLTVL.

The V and J genes are TRBV7-2 and TRBJ1-3; D might be TRBD1 (6 bases). The germline gives CDR1 SGHTA, CDR2 FQGNSA. The V gene lost 5 bases and the J gene lost 1 base, with 15 bases spanning the gap. CDR3 length equals 16 residues. In DNA form, the CDR3 reads TGTGCCAGCAGCCCTTCGACAGGTTCGTCTGGAAACACCATATATTTT. This gives the protein CASSPSTGSSGNTIYF.

CDR3 loop: CASTPNSANNQPQHF. DNA for the CDR3: TGTGCCAGCACTCCCAACAGTGCGAACAATCAGCCCCAGCATTTT. V gene TRBV6-5 combines with J gene TRBJ1-5; D is unresolved. With 7 bases removed from V and 3 bases from J, the gap between germline ends came to 16 bases. This CDR3 is built from 15 residues. Germline assignment: CDR1 MNHEY and CDR2 SVGAGI.

The gene calls are TRBV6-1 and TRBJ1-2, with 7 positions matching TRBD1. The trim removed 6 bases at V and 2 bases at J, leaving 6 bases unmatched. Per germline, CDR1 MNHNS and CDR2 SASEGT. The CDR3 sequence is 14 residues long. The CDR3 DNA reads TGTGCCAGCAGGGCGACAGGGACGAACTATGGCTACACCTTC. Its translation: CASRATGTNYGYTF.

The sample holds one count of this clone. CDR3 DNA sequence: TGTGCCAGCAGCTTCCTGGAGCGCGTTTCGGTAGATACGCAGTATTTT. Residues: CASSFLERVSVDTQYF. The chain uses TRBV11-2 and TRBJ2-3, with D unresolved. CDR1 and CDR2 (germline): SGHAT, FQNNGV. V lost 3 bases to trimming and J lost 5 bases, with 18 bases between them. The CDR3 is 16 amino acids.

CDR3 loop: CASSLLTGYGDTQYF. The CDR3 nucleotides are TGTGCCAGTAGCTTACTGACAGGGTATGGAGATACGCAGTATTTT. The chain combines TRBV19 with TRBJ2-3; 7 bases are a match to TRBD1. The V gene end was trimmed by 6 bases and the J gene end by 5 bases; junction bases not matched to a gene: 11. CDR1 is LNHDA, CDR2 SQIVND, per germline (reference sequence). This CDR3 is built from 15 residues.

The J gene is TRBJ1-6, the V gene TRBV7-3, with D perhaps matching TRBD1 (6 bases). In germline, CDR1 is SGHTA, CDR2 FQGTGA. The CDR3 is 15 residues long. With 4 bases removed from V and 6 bases from J, the gap between germline ends came to 13 bases. CDR3 residues: CASSSVGQVNSPLHF. CDR3 DNA: TGTGCCAGCAGCTCAGTGGGACAAGTTAATTCACCCCTCCACTTT.

A few counts support this clone. The chain combines TRBV20-1 with TRBJ1-1; TRBD1 might be the D (5 bases). CDR3 length equals 11 residues. Germline CDR1 reads DFQATT; CDR2 reads SNEGSKA (reference sequence). V was shortened by 5 bases and J by 10 bases, with 14 bases between the two germline ends. The CDR3: CSAPRGGVAFF. DNA of the CDR3: TGCAGTGCTCCCCGGGGAGGGGTAGCTTTCTTT.

The chain is built from TRBV27 and TRBJ1-1; D gene uncertain. The CDR3 is 15 residues long. The V and J ends lost 2 bases and 1 base respectively, with 11 bases between them. Germline V lookup: CDR1 MNHEY, CDR2 SMNVEV (reference sequence). The chain's CDR3 is CASSLGGSGNTEAFF. The CDR3 DNA reads as TGTGCCAGCAGTTTAGGTGGGTCGGGGAACACTGAAGCTTTCTTT.

This clone was counted a single time. The V and J genes are TRBV11-3 and TRBJ2-5; the D gene is possibly TRBD2 (5 bases). The germline V gene encodes CDR1 SGHNT and CDR2 YENEEA. Trimming left V 0 bases short and J 1 base short, with 12 bases between. The CDR3 sequence is 16 residues long. The CDR3 DNA is TGTGCCAGCAGCTTAGATCCCCGTGGACTCCAAGAGACCCAGTACTTC. Its translation is CASSLDPRGLQETQYF.

The chain links TRBV5-1 to TRBJ1-2; D is uncertain. V was trimmed by 5 bases and J by 2 bases, leaving 7 bases between them. The CDR3 extends over 12 amino acids. Germline V CDR1 and CDR2: SGHRS, YFSETQ. The CDR3 DNA follows: TGCGCCAGCAGTCAGTCGAACTATGGCTACACCTTC. It specifies CASSQSNYGYTF. Full variable domain (remainder filled in from reference TRBV5-1 and TRBJ1-2): KAGVTQTPRYLIKTRGQQVTLSCSPISGHRSVSWYQQTPGQGLQFLFEYFSETQRNKGNFPGRFSGRQFSNSRSEMNVSTLELGDSALYLCASSQSNYGYTFGSGTRLTVV.

The chain recombines TRBV19 with TRBJ2-7, with D tentatively TRBD2 (5 bases). V shed 6 bases and J shed 4 bases, with 13 bases lying between them. The germline V gene encodes CDR1 LNHDA and CDR2 SQIVND (reference sequence). The CDR3 is 13 amino acids. The CDR3 reads CASSHPSGYEQYF. The DNA of the CDR3 is TGTGCCAGTAGCCACCCATCGGGATACGAGCAGTACTTC.

V is TRBV7-2 and J is TRBJ1-2, with a weak D call TRBD1 (5 bases). CDR1 is SGHTA, CDR2 FQGNSA, per germline. The CDR3 covers 14 residues. Trimming took 3 bases from V and 7 from J, leaving 15 bases between them. The CDR3 protein is CASSLVVGAFGYTF. The CDR3 DNA follows: TGTGCCAGCAGCTTGGTAGTAGGGGCCTTTGGCTACACCTTC.

V and J are TRBV15 and TRBJ1-5, with D possibly matching TRBD1 (6 bases). Germline loops: CDR1 LNHNV, CDR2 YYDKDF (reference sequence). Trimming took 4 bases from V and 8 from J, leaving 12 bases between them. The CDR3 runs 13 residues. The CDR3: CATSIGGREPQHF. DNA for the CDR3: TGTGCCACCAGCATCGGGGGGCGGGAGCCCCAGCATTTT. Supplemented by reference TRBV15 and TRBJ1-5, the full variable domain reads DAMVIQNPRYQVTQFGKPVTLSCSQTLNHNVMYWYQQKSSQAPKLLFHYYDKDFNNEADTPDNFQSRRPNTSFCFLDIRSPGLGDTAMYLCATSIGGREPQHFGDGTRLSIL.

The sample holds one count of this clone. The V call is TRBV2, the J call TRBJ2-1; 9 bases map to TRBD2. The J segment lost 7 bases and the V segment lost 4 bases, leaving 8 bases of the junction unmatched. The V gene's germline CDR1 is SNHLY and CDR2 FYNNEI. CDR3 length: 15 amino acids. CDR3 sequence: CASSVGGGGPNEQFF. In DNA, the CDR3 is TGTGCCAGCAGTGTTGGCGGGGGGGGACCTAATGAGCAGTTCTTC.

The V gene is TRBV29-1, the J gene TRBJ2-7; TRBD2 agrees at 8 bases. This CDR3 has 13 amino acids. The V gene's germline CDR1 is SQVTM and CDR2 ANQGSEA. Trimming removed 4 bases from V and 1 base from J; junction bases left unmatched: 3. The CDR3 spells CSVARGGSYEQYF. The CDR3 coding sequence is TGCAGCGTTGCCCGGGGGGGTTCCTACGAGCAGTACTTC.

The chain couples TRBV5-4 to TRBJ2-3, with D tentatively TRBD1 (6 bases). With 2 bases removed from V and 1 base from J, the gap between germline ends came to 11 bases. Per the germline V gene, CDR1 is SGHNT and CDR2 is YYREEE (reference sequence). The CDR3 loop spans 15 amino acids. CDR3 bases: TGTGCCAGCAGCTTTCTCCACAGGGGCACAGATACGCAGTATTTT. Its translation: CASSFLHRGTDTQYF.